The rows below give T cell receptor beta chains drawn from one sample of a study of cytomegalovirus exposure and HLA in healthy donors. The assay was immunoSEQ multiplex PCR, and TCRdb's table has in-frame clones only and misses some. The repertoire consists of about 25,000 clones, with approximately 70% occurring once and the leading ten covering 4.4%. The specimen was PBMCs. These receptors were obtained from a woman aged 50 to 65 in good health and CMV-seronegative. Both conserved end residues are part of each CDR3. A D gene is named only where the DNA matches it firmly.

v_call d_call cdr3_aa
TRBV11-2 - CASSLDGGNYGYTF
TRBV19 - CASSSVSSYNEQFF
TRBV14 TRBD2 CASSQGRGREQYF
TRBV25-1 - CASSLGDEQYF
TRBV4-1 - CASSQGWRGGGNQPQHF
TRBV14 - CASSHPGVGRYF
TRBV6-1 TRBD2 CASSEISGGADTQYF
TRBV2 TRBD2 CASRRGTSGTYEQYF
TRBV7-9 - CASSLSGIEQFF
TRBV5-6 TRBD2 CASSLGSGGYEQYF
TRBV5-6 - CATSRRGNQPQHF
TRBV9 TRBD2 CASSVGGGGGETQYF
TRBV7-8 - CASSLGARTGGQFF
TRBV5-4 TRBD2 CASSLVSTSGAVSTYNEQFF
TRBV29-1 - CSVDGVTDTQYF
TRBV6-1 - CASSRETQYF
TRBV2 - CASSPQETQYF
TRBV5-1 - CASSLQQSSYEQYF
TRBV4-1 TRBD1 CASSDPGQGATNEKLFF
TRBV5-4 TRBD2 CASTSGLAGVMGEQYF
TRBV18 TRBD1 CASSLDRSYEQYF
TRBV10-1 - CASSQDRKAGYTF
TRBV2 TRBD2 CASSSSGGREQYF
TRBV5-4 - CASSLVGGPGTGELFF
TRBV18 TRBD1 CASSAHQGAHPYNEQFF
TRBV19 - CASSISSESTEAFF
TRBV25-1 TRBD1 CASSEPGGLNTEAFF
TRBV6-1 - CAIQPRGTDTQYF
TRBV4-1 TRBD1 CASSHYTGEQPQHF
TRBV15 - CATSRERGGYGYTF
TRBV23-1 - CASSQYPARSSYEQYF
TRBV5-6 - CASSLVQSSGANVLTF
TRBV14 TRBD2 CASSGAGAYNEQFF
TRBV28 TRBD1 CASSLRQGNEQYF
TRBV28 - CASSFGPAGQLAFF
TRBV5-4 - CASSFYREETQYF
TRBV5-1 - CASSLGVGGDEKLFF
TRBV28 TRBD1 CASSITTGGNQPQHF
TRBV5-1 TRBD2 CASTLTSRETQYF
TRBV28 - CASSFLSVEQYF
TRBV27 TRBD1 CASSPTTGNNYGYTF
TRBV9 - CASSVDPSTGELFF
TRBV5-4 - CASSSYNLREYEKLFF
TRBV10-3 - CAISESINQPQHF
TRBV27 TRBD1 CASLKTGMGGELFF
TRBV4-2 - CASRPTAARGDTQYF
TRBV28 - CASSFINIQYF
TRBV6-5 - CATRSYDFYGYTF
TRBV6-6 TRBD1 CASSYRPGQGDEKLFF
TRBV5-1 - CASSPVGADYEQYF
TRBV6-1 - CASSETQGTEAFF
TRBV9 - CASSVDRLVGGEQFF